The T cell receptor beta chain described here comes from a study of T-cell reconstitution after alpha-beta-depleted transplantation in children. A library of TCRbeta sequences, prepared with unique molecular identifiers, was generated. One entry per CDR3 protein results from TCRdb running MiXCR on the PCR reads. The sample has over 150,000 distinct CDR3 sequences; approximately 6.9% are singletons. Study-wide findings and caveats: Surviving recipient T cells and thymic progenitors underlay high day-60 TCRbeta diversity in some patients. Reports say that about two months after transplant, the alpha-beta T cells came out of several hundred graft clones that had expanded. Newly generated T cells supplied most T-cell counts and diversity one year post-transplant.

Germline lookup yields CDR1 SGHRS and CDR2 YFSETQ. V lost 0 bases to trimming and J lost 3 bases, with 7 bases between them. The CDR3 is 13 amino acids. This clonotype has ten or more counts. Antigen unknown. The chain combines TRBV5-1 with TRBJ2-7; D gene ambiguous. The TCR sequence derives from a boy aged 2-15 years with acute lymphoblastic leukemia, due to receive a stem cell transplant. Sequenced material: PBMCs, taken before TCRalphabeta/CD19-depleted stem cell transplant. DNA of the CDR3: TGCGCCAGCAGCTTGGGCGGAGACTACGAGCAGTACTTC. Amino acid sequence: CASSLGGDYEQYF.